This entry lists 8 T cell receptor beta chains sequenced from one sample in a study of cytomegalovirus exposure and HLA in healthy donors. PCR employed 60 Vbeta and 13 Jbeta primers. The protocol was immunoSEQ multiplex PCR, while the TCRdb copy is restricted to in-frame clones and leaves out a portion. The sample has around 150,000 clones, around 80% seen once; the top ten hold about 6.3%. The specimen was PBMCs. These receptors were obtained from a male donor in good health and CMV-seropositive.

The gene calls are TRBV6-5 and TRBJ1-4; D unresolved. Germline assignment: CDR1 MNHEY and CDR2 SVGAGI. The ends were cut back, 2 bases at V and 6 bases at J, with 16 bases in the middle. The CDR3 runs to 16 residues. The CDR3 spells CASSYNFRNEDEKLFF. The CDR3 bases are TGTGCCAGCAGTTACAATTTCCGCAACGAGGATGAAAAACTGTTTTTT.

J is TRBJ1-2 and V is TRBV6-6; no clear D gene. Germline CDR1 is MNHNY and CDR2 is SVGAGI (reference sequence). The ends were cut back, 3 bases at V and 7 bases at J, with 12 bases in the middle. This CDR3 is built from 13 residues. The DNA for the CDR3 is TGTGCCAGCAGTTATACGGACTCCTGTGGCTACACCTTC. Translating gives CASSYTDSCGYTF.

The CDR3 spells CASSPRLIAGESGELFF. The DNA of the CDR3 is TGTGCCAGCAGCCCTAGGTTGATAGCGGGGGAAAGTGGGGAGCTGTTTTTT. This chain uses TRBV7-2 with TRBJ2-2; 9 bases are a match to TRBD2. CDR1 and CDR2 (germline): SGHTA, FQGNSA. After removal of 5 bases from V and 8 bases from J, the junction contained 15 bases not matched to a gene. The CDR3 has 17 amino acids.

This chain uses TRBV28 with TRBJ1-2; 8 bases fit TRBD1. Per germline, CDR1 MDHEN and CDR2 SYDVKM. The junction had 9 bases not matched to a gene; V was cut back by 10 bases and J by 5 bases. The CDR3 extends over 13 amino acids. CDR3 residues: CAICGQGLYGYTF. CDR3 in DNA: TGTGCCATCTGTGGACAGGGTTTATATGGCTACACCTTC.

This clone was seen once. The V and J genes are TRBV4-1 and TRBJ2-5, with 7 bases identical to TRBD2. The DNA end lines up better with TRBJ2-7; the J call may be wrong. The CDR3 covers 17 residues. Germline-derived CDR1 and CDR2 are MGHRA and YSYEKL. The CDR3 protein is CASSQETGLADSYEQYF. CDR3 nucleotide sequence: TGCGCCAGCAGCCAAGAAACGGGGCTAGCGGACTCCTACGAGCAGTACTTC.

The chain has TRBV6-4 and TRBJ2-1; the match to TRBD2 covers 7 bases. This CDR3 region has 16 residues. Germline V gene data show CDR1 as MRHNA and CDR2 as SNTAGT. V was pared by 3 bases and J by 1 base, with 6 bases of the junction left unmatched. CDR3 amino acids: CASSEGGSFSYNEQFF. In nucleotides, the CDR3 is TGTGCCAGCAGTGAGGGGGGGAGCTTTTCCTACAATGAGCAGTTCTTC.

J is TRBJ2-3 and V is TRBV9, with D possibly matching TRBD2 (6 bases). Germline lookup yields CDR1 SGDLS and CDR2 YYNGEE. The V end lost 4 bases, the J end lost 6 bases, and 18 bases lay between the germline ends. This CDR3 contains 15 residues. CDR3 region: CASSTTGTWADTQYF. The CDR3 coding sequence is TGTGCCAGCAGCACCACCGGGACTTGGGCCGATACGCAGTATTTT.

Written as DNA, the CDR3 is TGTGCCAGCAGCTTTACAGGGACTAGTACAGATACGCAGTATTTT. This codes for CASSFTGTSTDTQYF. The chain recombines TRBV5-4 with TRBJ2-3; 8 nucleotides agree with TRBD2. The germline V gene encodes CDR1 SGHNT and CDR2 YYREEE (reference sequence). The CDR3 runs 15 residues. V was clipped by 2 bases and J by 3 bases; unmatched bases: 5.